This T cell receptor beta chain is from a study of cytomegalovirus exposure and HLA in healthy donors (dated by TCRdb to 2017 to 2019). General notes on the study: An earlier analysis of some 550 of the donors reported about 290 Gb of sequence data and around 110 million unique TCR beta sequences from some 180 million T cells. About 300 gigabases of sequencing data and roughly 90 million unique TCR sequences were included in an early release covering 500 to 750 HLA-typed donors. The genetic ancestry cluster associated with self-reported Caucasian donors included 81% of the 300 to 450 genotyped donors. The study was designed to test whether signatures of past pathogen exposure could be identified by cataloging public T cell receptors. Using immunosequencing, the study profiled T cell repertoires from around 670 subjects and related those repertoires to cytomegalovirus serostatus. Besides the first cohort of roughly 640 subjects, a separate validation cohort made up of roughly 120 different subjects was used. High-throughput TCR immunosequencing, statistical association of individual TCRs with disease status, and machine learning were combined to predict cytomegalovirus infection status. To study patterns of TCR occurrence, a later analysis re-analyzed previously published TCR beta repertoires from around 660 donors and added high-resolution HLA genotyping. Rather than using new phenotypic data, the later analysis identified candidate immune exposures from TCR beta sequences and from how often those sequences occurred across donors. An earlier analysis of 587 of the donors used high-throughput TCR beta sequencing to judge whether each TCR beta V gene segment behaved as functional or pseudogenic. Donor age, sex, ethnicity and CMV serostatus were compiled together with the repertoire data. Genome-wide SNP genotypes for about 65% of the roughly 670 donors were used in a later genetic analysis, which treated that subset as a discovery cohort. All discovery cohort repertoires had been generated using a single sequencing platform. HLA typing covered class I and class II loci at four-digit resolution. Typing coverage varied by locus: about 620-640 donors for A, B, C, DRB1 and DQB1; roughly 510 for DQA1; about 600 for DPA1; approximately 490 for DPB1. Roughly 5 DR-DQ haplotypes were handled as single units for association and clustering, since linkage in the cohort was strong. Across some 400 genotyped donors of the cohort, an average of roughly 250,000 unique TCR beta nucleotide sequences per donor were sequenced, and about a sixth of those sequences were non-productive. Summary of the overall study and its limitations: Because HLA typing was unavailable for some donors at each locus, only the typed subset was used in association tests. A further reported finding was that TCR beta sequences accurately predicted the HLA-A and HLA-B alleles for most subjects in the first cohort. Three of the identified cytomegalovirus-associated TCR beta chains were confirmed in vitro to be specific for cytomegalovirus antigens. Compared with the roughly 700-donor mean, donors in an Asian-associated ancestry cluster had fewer N-insertions in productive TCRs, according to a later genetic analysis. Across donors, most TCR sequences were observed very rarely, whereas some public TCRs were present in many individuals. A cluster of highly shared sequence variants was judged likely to be a technical artifact of the sequencing pipeline. In an earlier analysis of about 600 of the donors, most TCR beta V segments appeared in productive rearrangements about 90% or about 30% of the time, broadly matching IMGT annotations. According to a later analysis, most CMV-associated TCR beta chains appeared to be HLA-restricted, and the HLA associations seemed to be driven largely by CMV exposure. It was suggested by the authors that the approach could potentially be generalized to other disease states and immunological phenotypes. Roughly uniform sequencing depth across donors was assumed in presence/absence analyses, although this assumption may not hold. A later analysis reported that several top co-occurrence clusters appeared linked to parvovirus B19, influenza, CMV and Epstein-Barr virus. Linkage disequilibrium might explain the correlated functional status among segregating V segments, but an unknown experimental factor could not be ruled out. A later analysis found that TCR association rates varied across HLA loci, with DRB1 alleles showing the most associated TCRs and HLA-C alleles the fewest. Specific HLA alleles were associated with 15,000 to 20,000 TCR beta sequences at a false discovery rate of 0.05 in a later analysis. Because counts were too low, about 18 rarely observed V segments, including chromosome 9 orphons, were excluded from the earlier analysis of 587 of the donors. The 87-base-pair reads could not distinguish some IMGT-functional V segments, including TRBV6-2 and TRBV6-3, so those segments were excluded. Cytomegalovirus status was reported to be diagnosed by the classifier with high specificity and sensitivity in both the original and validation cohorts. A later analysis found that HLA-associated TCR beta chains were more clonally expanded and had lower generation probabilities than equally common non-associated chains. CMV serostatus was the only immune exposure information available for the cohort. Strong co-occurrence of HLA alleles, especially DR and DQ, made assigning TCR associations to individual alleles difficult. V-gene and J-gene trimming of TCR beta chains was associated with a missense DCLRE1C variant in a later genetic analysis, and the association was replicated in an independent cohort. The study gave a list of more than 150 TCR beta chains associated with cytomegalovirus. In this cohort, only TCR beta chains were sequenced, and detectable features were limited by the absence of alpha or paired-chain data.

This clone was seen a handful of times. No antigen is known for it. No qualities accompany the bases; no much larger clone lies one base away. The cohort consisted of 670 or so healthy bone marrow donors. At the time of sampling, all cohort members were nominally healthy, though unrecorded immune exposures were likely present. The donor was CMV seronegative and was included in the group of 352 seronegative cohort members. Each donor provided a peripheral blood sample, and peripheral blood mononuclear cells were used for TCR beta sequencing. The Qiagen DNeasy Blood Extraction Kit was used to extract genomic DNA from the blood cell samples. Library preparation used the immunoSEQ multiplex PCR assay. For the multiplex PCR, a mixture combining 60 forward primers for TCR Vbeta segments and 13 reverse primers for TCR Jbeta segments was used. The CDR3 region of rearranged TCR beta genes was amplified from genomic DNA with a multiplex PCR assay. On the Illumina HiSeq System, the amplified TCR beta libraries were sequenced as 87-base-pair reads. The study's processing was this. A later analysis tallied 70 million to 100 million unique TCR beta chains across the 666 repertoires, and 10 million to 11 million of those chains were shared by two or more donors. Raw reads were error-corrected and collapsed into unique sequences with a nearest-neighbor algorithm that merged closely related sequences to remove PCR and sequencing errors. V, D and J gene segments were assigned by aligning CDR3 sequences to IMGT reference sequences. For a sequence to be retained, a match of at least six nucleotides to both a V gene segment and a J gene segment was required. Rearrangements were classified as productive when the CDR3 lacked stop codons and remained in frame with V and J, and all other rearrangements were classified as non-productive. Following IMGT convention, CDR3 was defined as the stretch from the second conserved V-encoded cysteine up to the conserved J-encoded phenylalanine. Sequences without an unambiguous match to a single V gene segment were excluded from the earlier analysis of about 600 of the donors. An earlier analysis of approximately 590 of the donors classified V segments as functional when productive rearrangements were above 56.7% and as segregating when the standard deviation between donors was above 5%. A statistical classification framework was built to diagnose cytomegalovirus status from the catalog of TCR beta chain sequences. In a later analysis, TCR nucleotide sequences were compared against IMGT/GENE-DB human TR gene sequences so that V and J genes could be assigned. A later analysis assigned CDR3 sequences and most-parsimonious VDJ recombination scenarios with the TCRdist pipeline. In a later analysis, each TCR beta chain was defined by its CDR3 amino acid sequence together with its V-gene family, and reads lacking a unique V-gene family were excluded. A later analysis removed 550 to 700 highly shared, low-generation-probability nucleotide sequences to deal with suspected cross-contamination and a sequencing artifact. In a later analysis, a clonal expansion index was calculated for each public chain from normalized within-repertoire ranks of inferred template counts. In a later analysis, generation probabilities were computed using a VDJ recombination model fitted to out-of-frame rearrangements, and the results were checked against IGoR. In a later analysis, hypergeometric tests were used to score TCR-TCR, TCR-HLA and TCR-CMV co-occurrence, with a repertoire-size bias correction applied to TCR pairs. To estimate false discovery rates, a later analysis permuted the HLA or CMV assignments 20 times. In a later analysis, co-occurring TCRs were grouped using DBSCAN, and TCRdist sequence similarity was added for clustering within HLA-allele-positive subsets. Repertoires with fewer than 30,000 or more than 120,000 public chains, plus five repertoires with anomalous nucleotide sharing, were excluded from co-occurrence clustering. The source is immuneACCESS, and TCRdb retained only in-frame sequences with V and J called. Part of the clones is not carried over; for the studies checked, unresolved V genes explain less than half of this, and the remainder is unexplained. V and J calls and clone size follow that table, whereas D and trimming were derived from the DNA. Counted in this sample were about 150,000 clones; approximately 74% of them appeared once. The biggest ten clones account for 2.1% of the sample.

V is shortened by 4 bases, J by 4 bases, and the region joining them spans 11 bases. The CDR1 and CDR2 encoded by the germline V gene are SGHTA and FQGNSA. The CDR3 has 14 amino acids, counting the end cysteine and phenylalanine. Just the 42-base CDR3 DNA is kept, in frame starting at base 1. Sample: PBMCs. This clonotype was obtained from a young man in good health and CMV-seronegative. This chain is built from TRBV7-2 and TRBJ1-3, with the D gene call left open. The bases are TGTGCCAGCAGCTCTTCGGGAAGAGGAAACACCATATATTTT. This encodes CASSSSGRGNTIYF.